The 22 T cell receptor beta chains listed next were all sequenced from one sample in a study of CD8 T cells in ankylosing spondylitis. TCRdb reprocessed the 5' RACE reads via MiXCR and lists one record per CDR3 protein. In the table there are about 440,000 distinct CDR3 sequences, 15% to 20% of which are singletons. Overall study results and limits: Within ankylosing spondylitis blood, a TCR beta motif made up of eight or nine highly homologous variants appeared to be characteristic.

No antigen has been identified for these receptors. The material sequenced was blood, either unsorted or a sorted T cell fraction (not recorded which). These TCRs come from a male donor with ankylosing spondylitis.

This clonotype was counted a few times. CDR3 coding DNA: TGTGCCAGCAGCTTAACCGGTGGGGTTAACGAGCAGTACTTC. Translated: CASSLTGGVNEQYF. The chain has TRBV7-3 and TRBJ2-7; D call uncertain. Per the germline V gene, CDR1 is SGHTA and CDR2 is FQGTGA. The V gene lost 0 bases and the J gene lost 5 bases, with 11 bases spanning the gap. This CDR3 spans 14 amino acids.

The gene calls are TRBV29-1 and TRBJ1-6; D not certain. The length of the CDR3 is 13 residues. Trimming cost V 7 bases and J 8 bases, with 15 bases left between them. Looked up from germline, CDR1 is SQVTM and CDR2 is ANQGSEA. CDR3 nucleotide sequence: TGCAGCGACAACGAGGTGCGAGATTCACCCCTCCACTTT. Its protein is CSDNEVRDSPLHF.

There are a few counts of this clonotype. The V call is TRBV20-1, the J call TRBJ2-2; D may be TRBD2 (5 bases). V was pared by 2 bases and J by 1 base, with 11 bases between. This CDR3 has 15 residues. From germline, CDR1 is DFQATT and CDR2 SNEGSKA (reference sequence). The CDR3 loop reads CSARTSGRNTGELFF. As DNA, the CDR3 is TGCAGTGCTAGAACCAGCGGACGGAACACCGGGGAGCTGTTTTTT.

The rearrangement joins TRBV20-1 to TRBJ2-4, with TRBD1 matching over 7 bases. Per the germline V gene, CDR1 is DFQATT and CDR2 is SNEGSKA (reference sequence). J lost 0 bases, V lost 0 bases, and 14 bases had no gene match. The CDR3 runs to 19 residues. CDR3 loop: CSARDNLYRGNLAKNIQYF. In DNA, the CDR3 is TGCAGTGCTAGAGATAATCTTTACAGGGGAAATTTAGCCAAAAACATTCAGTACTTC.

The chain uses TRBV7-2 and TRBJ2-3; 14 nucleotides match TRBD2. The CDR3 spans 16 residues. V was pared by 4 bases and J by 3 bases, with 3 bases of the junction left unmatched. CDR1 SGHTA and CDR2 FQGNSA come from the germline V gene. This CDR3 is CASSYGTSGGTDTQYF. The CDR3, as DNA: TGTGCCAGCAGCTACGGGACTAGCGGGGGAACAGATACGCAGTATTTT.

The genes are TRBV5-1 and TRBJ1-5, with 10 nucleotides matching TRBD1. After removal of 3 bases from V and 7 bases from J, the junction contained 13 bases not matched to a gene. CDR1 and CDR2 from the germline V gene are SGHRS and YFSETQ. The CDR3 has 17 residues. The CDR3 nucleotides are TGCGCCAGCAGCTCGGAGCCTACCGGGACAGGGGTCCAGCCCCAGCATTTT. Translation gives CASSSEPTGTGVQPQHF.

The chain joins TRBV19 to TRBJ1-2; D is perhaps TRBD1 (5 bases). Trimming took 5 bases from V and 4 from J, leaving 20 bases between them. The CDR3 spans 16 residues. Per germline, CDR1 LNHDA and CDR2 SQIVND (reference sequence). The CDR3 reads CASSVLGGKVSYGYTF. The DNA of the CDR3 is TGTGCCAGTAGTGTCCTCGGGGGAAAGGTCTCCTATGGCTACACCTTC. Together with reference TRBV19 and TRBJ1-2, the CDR3 gives the full variable domain: DGGITQSPKYLFRKEGQNVTLSCEQNLNHDAMYWYRQDPGQGLRLIYYSQIVNDFQKGDIAEGYSVSREKKESFPLTVTSAQKNPTAFYLCASSVLGGKVSYGYTFGSGTRLTVV.

This chain uses TRBV28 with TRBJ1-1; tentatively, D is TRBD1 (6 bases). The V and J ends lost 8 bases and 3 bases respectively, with 13 bases between them. Germline-derived CDR1 and CDR2 are MDHEN and SYDVKM. The CDR3 totals 13 residues. Here the CDR3 reads CASSGASYTEAFF. For the CDR3, the DNA is TGTGCCAGCTCAGGGGCCTCGTACACTGAAGCTTTCTTT.

The chain carries TRBV6-1 and TRBJ1-2; tentative D call: TRBD1 (6 bases). Per the germline V gene, CDR1 is MNHNS and CDR2 is SASEGT. This CDR3 has 12 residues. The V gene lost 6 bases and the J gene lost 8 bases, with 13 bases spanning the gap. In DNA, the CDR3 is TGTGCCAGCAGGAACAGGGTTTGGGGCTACACCTTC. Translating it yields CASRNRVWGYTF.

This clonotype was detected only a few times. The genes are TRBV5-5 and TRBJ1-5; D gene uncertain. V was pared by 4 bases and J by 7 bases, with 21 bases between. Germline assignment: CDR1 SGHKS and CDR2 YYEKEE (reference sequence). The CDR3 spans 16 residues. The CDR3 sequence is CASSVSLQTPGQPQHF. CDR3 coding DNA: TGTGCCAGCAGCGTAAGTCTACAGACTCCCGGGCAGCCCCAGCATTTT.

This clonotype has a handful of counts. The chain recombines TRBV24-1 with TRBJ2-7; 9 positions match TRBD2. The CDR3 loop spans 17 amino acids. V lost 0 bases, J lost 5 bases, and 10 bases stayed unmatched. Germline CDR1 KGHDR, CDR2 SFDVKD. Here the CDR3 DNA reads TGTGCCACCAGTGATTTGGGATCTAGCGGGATTATTCACGAGCAGTACTTC. Translating gives CATSDLGSSGIIHEQYF.

V usage is TRBV2 and J usage is TRBJ2-7; D is perhaps TRBD1 or TRBD2 (5 bases each). The CDR3 totals 15 residues. Trimming took 1 base from V and 0 from J, leaving 10 bases between them. CDR1 and CDR2 (germline): SNHLY, FYNNEI. The CDR3 protein is CASSEDGTPSYEQYF. The CDR3 nucleotides are TGTGCCAGCAGTGAAGATGGGACGCCCTCCTACGAGCAGTACTTC.

V usage is TRBV11-2 and J usage is TRBJ2-4; D not resolved. CDR3 length: 16 amino acids. In germline, CDR1 is SGHAT, CDR2 FQNNGV. The germline V and J ends were trimmed by 2 bases and 0 bases, with 11 bases remaining between them. CDR3 coding DNA: TGTGCCAGCAGCTTATGGGGTAACTTAGCCAAAAACATTCAGTACTTC. It specifies CASSLWGNLAKNIQYF.

This clonotype turned up a few times. This chain links TRBV10-3 with TRBJ1-1, with 7 bases that match TRBD1. CDR3 size: 16 residues. The V gene end was trimmed by 3 bases and the J gene end by 0 bases; junction bases not matched to a gene: 7. Per germline, CDR1 ENHRY and CDR2 SYGVKD. The CDR3 region is CAISDFPGQLNTEAFF. CDR3 DNA: TGTGCCATCAGTGATTTCCCGGGACAGCTGAACACTGAAGCTTTCTTT.

This clonotype was counted a few times. The CDR3 sequence is CASSLAPLTGEETQYF. Written as DNA, the CDR3 is TGCGCCAGCAGCTTGGCCCCCTTGACAGGGGAAGAGACCCAGTACTTC. The chain employs TRBV5-1 and TRBJ2-5, with 8 positions matching TRBD1. The V gene's germline CDR1 is SGHRS and CDR2 YFSETQ. J gave up 3 bases and V 0 bases, and 7 bases lay outside the gene matches. The CDR3 length is 16 residues.

This clonotype came up many times. The rearrangement joins TRBV5-1 to TRBJ2-5; maybe TRBD1 (6 bases). Germline assignment: CDR1 SGHRS and CDR2 YFSETQ. Deletions cut 2 bases from V and 5 bases from J, with 10 bases between. The CDR3 contains 13 residues. The CDR3 spells CASSLQGGETQYF. The CDR3 nucleotides are TGCGCCAGCAGCTTACAGGGTGGGGAGACCCAGTACTTC.

This clonotype came up a few times. This CDR3 reads CASRTRGSTDTQYF. DNA of the CDR3: TGTGCCAGCCGTACTCGGGGTAGCACAGATACGCAGTATTTT. V and J are TRBV3-1 and TRBJ2-3; D perhaps matches TRBD2 (5 bases). Germline CDR1 reads LGHDT; CDR2 reads YNNKEL (reference sequence). This CDR3 comprises 14 residues. Between the trimmed V and J ends, which lost 8 bases and 0 bases, there was a span of 12 bases.

Only a few counts were recorded for this clonotype. As DNA, the CDR3 is TGTGCCAGCAGTGAGCAAACGCAGGGGCAACCCCTCCACTTT. The encoded protein is CASSEQTQGQPLHF. This chain connects TRBV6-1 to TRBJ1-6, with TRBD1 as a possible D gene (6 bases). The V end was cut by 3 bases, the J end by 12 bases, with 15 bases between. In germline, CDR1 is MNHNS, CDR2 SASEGT. This CDR3 has 14 amino acids.

This clonotype was seen a few times. The chain is built from TRBV29-1 and TRBJ2-1; possibly TRBD2 for D (6 bases). Trimming pared 7 bases from V and 7 bases from J, leaving 20 bases between. Germline lookup yields CDR1 SQVTM and CDR2 ANQGSEA. The CDR3 spans 14 residues. The CDR3, as DNA: TGCAGCGGGAACCGGGCGGGAAGGGAGAATGAGCAGTTCTTC. Protein product: CSGNRAGRENEQFF.

This rearrangement joins TRBV3-1 to TRBJ1-5; TRBD1 might be the D (6 bases). The CDR3 sequence is 16 residues long. CDR1 and CDR2 from the germline V gene are LGHDT and YNNKEL (reference sequence). V lost 1 base and J lost 3, with 13 bases in between. This CDR3 is CASSQGTETFNQPQHF. The CDR3 nucleotides are TGTGCCAGCAGCCAAGGGACAGAGACTTTCAATCAGCCCCAGCATTTT.

The genes are TRBV7-9 and TRBJ2-5, with 8 bases lining up with TRBD2. This CDR3 has 15 residues. The germline gives CDR1 SEHNR, CDR2 FQNEAQ (reference sequence). V gave up 6 bases and J gave up 2 bases; unmatched junction bases: 8. This chain's CDR3 is CASRADGLAQETQYF. CDR3 coding DNA: TGTGCCAGCAGAGCCGACGGACTAGCTCAAGAGACCCAGTACTTC.

This clonotype was observed a handful of times. The gene calls are TRBV2 and TRBJ1-2, with TRBD1 matching over 8 bases. This CDR3 has 16 amino acids. The V gene's germline CDR1 is SNHLY and CDR2 FYNNEI. V lost 5 bases and J lost 4; bases outside the gene matches: 12. CDR3 nucleotides: TGTGCCAGCAGTCAGGGGGCCTCAGGGCGTAGCTATGGCTACACCTTC. This gives the protein CASSQGASGRSYGYTF. Full variable domain (outside the CDR3, taken from reference TRBV2 and TRBJ1-2): EPEVTQTPSHQVTQMGQEVILRCVPISNHLYFYWYRQILGQKVEFLVSFYNNEISEKSEIFDDQFSVERPDGSNFTLKIRSTKLEDSAMYFCASSQGASGRSYGYTFGSGTRLTVV.